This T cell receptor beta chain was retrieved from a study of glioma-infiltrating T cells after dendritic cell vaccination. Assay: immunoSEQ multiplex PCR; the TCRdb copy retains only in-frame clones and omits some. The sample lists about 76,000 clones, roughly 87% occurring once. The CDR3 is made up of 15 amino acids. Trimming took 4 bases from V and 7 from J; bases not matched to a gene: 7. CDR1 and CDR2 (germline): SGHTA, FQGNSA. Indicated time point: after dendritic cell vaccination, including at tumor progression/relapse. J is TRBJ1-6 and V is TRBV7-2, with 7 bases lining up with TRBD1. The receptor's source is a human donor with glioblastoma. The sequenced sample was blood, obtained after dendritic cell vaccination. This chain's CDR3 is CASSSYPGGNSPLHF. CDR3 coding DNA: TGTGCCAGCAGCTCCTACCCAGGGGGGAATTCACCCCTCCACTTT. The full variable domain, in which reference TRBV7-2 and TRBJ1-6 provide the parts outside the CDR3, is GAGVSQSPSNKVTEKGKDVELRCDPISGHTALYWYRQSLGQGLEFLIYFQGNSAPDKSGLPSDRFSAERTGGSVSTLTIQRTQQEDSAVYLCASSSYPGGNSPLHFGNGTRLTVT.